A single T cell receptor beta chain is shown here with its context. Per the study methods: Amplification of reference gene primers provided the estimated nucleated cell counts. Using immunoSEQ multiplex PCR, the repertoire was profiled, and TCRdb retains in-frame clones only, with some absent. The D gene and trimming were derived from the DNA, and the V and J assignments and clone size from that table. The sample comprises some 100,000 clones, over 70% of which are singletons, and more than 20% rests with the top ten. The data are from a study of blood T cell repertoires in COVID-19. The overall study: Samples taken during acute and convalescent COVID-19 were collected in the United States, Italy and Spain.

This receptor was identified in a man at least 80 years old with active or convalescent COVID-19. Sequencing was done on a sample of peripheral blood.

CDR3 region: CASSIMGGTMNTQYF. The CDR3 region has the DNA TGTGCCAGTAGTATAATGGGGGGGACTATGAATACGCAGTATTTT. The chain combines TRBV19 with TRBJ2-3; TRBD2 aligns across 7 bases. In germline, CDR1 is LNHDA, CDR2 SQIVND (reference sequence). The junction had 9 bases not matched to a gene; V was cut back by 2 bases and J by 7 bases. There are 15 residues in the CDR3.